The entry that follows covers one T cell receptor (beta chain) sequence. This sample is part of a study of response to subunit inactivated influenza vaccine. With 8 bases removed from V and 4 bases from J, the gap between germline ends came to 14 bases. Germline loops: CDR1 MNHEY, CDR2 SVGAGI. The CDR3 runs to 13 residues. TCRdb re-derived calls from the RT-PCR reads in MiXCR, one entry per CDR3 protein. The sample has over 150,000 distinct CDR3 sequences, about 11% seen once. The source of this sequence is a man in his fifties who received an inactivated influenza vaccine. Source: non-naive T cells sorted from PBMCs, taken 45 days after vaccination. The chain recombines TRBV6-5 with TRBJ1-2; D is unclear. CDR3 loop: CASVLGSGYGYTF. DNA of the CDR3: TGTGCCAGCGTTCTGGGGTCGGGCTATGGCTACACCTTC.